This T cell receptor beta chain was recorded in a study of control samples from healthy donors and cancer patients (dated by TCRdb to between 2020 and 2021). Details on this clone: Its target antigen remains unknown. No much larger clone is present one base from it, and per-base qualities are unavailable.

The library was produced with the immunoSEQ multiplex PCR assay. The clones in this table, taken by TCRdb from immuneACCESS, are in-frame only. Not every clone is retained; where verified, under half of the shortfall comes from an unresolved V gene, and the cause of the rest is unknown. For this sample there are some 220,000 clones; about 94% appear just once. The ten largest account for around 1.5% of the sample. The germline V gene gives CDR1 as MNHEY and CDR2 as SVGAGI. V ends up 10 bases short and J 1 base short, with an unmatched junction base count of 10. There are 15 amino acids in the CDR3, from cysteine to phenylalanine inclusive. Only CDR3 DNA remains: 45 bases, in frame from the first base.

The receptor chain draws on TRBV6-5 and TRBJ2-5; TRBD1 matches 9 bases in the middle. The specimen was blood. The clonotype comes from a man aged 50-60 years in good health. DNA sequence: TGTGCCACCCACTCAACAGGGGGCGTCCAAGAGACCCAGTACTTC. Translated, this is CATHSTGGVQETQYF.